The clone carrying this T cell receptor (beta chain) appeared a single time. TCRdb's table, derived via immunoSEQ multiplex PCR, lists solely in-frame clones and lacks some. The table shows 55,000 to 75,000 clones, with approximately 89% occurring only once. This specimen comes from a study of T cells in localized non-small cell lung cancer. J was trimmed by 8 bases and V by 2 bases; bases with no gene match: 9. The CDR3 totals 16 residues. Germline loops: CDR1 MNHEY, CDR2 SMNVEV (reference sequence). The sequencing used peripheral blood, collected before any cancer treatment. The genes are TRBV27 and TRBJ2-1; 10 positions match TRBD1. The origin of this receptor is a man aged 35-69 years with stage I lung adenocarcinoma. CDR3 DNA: TGTGCCAGCAGTTTACCCGGGACAGGGGCCCTCGATGAGCAGTTCTTC. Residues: CASSLPGTGALDEQFF.